Each of the 23 T cell receptor beta chains below was sequenced from the same sample in a study of CD8+CD57+ T cells in acquired aplastic anemia. Genomic DNA, the template, was used for profiling of the TCR beta VDJ and CDR3. Each CDR3 protein is one row after TCRdb ran MiXCR on the reads. Among approximately 80,000 distinct CDR3 sequences, 70% were seen once, and the ten largest hold approximately 80%. Patients chosen for sequencing had shown CD8+CD57+ cell expansion by flow cytometry. Sequencing used sorted CD4+, CD8+, or CD8+CD57+ T cells (not recorded which) from PBMCs. Receptors were obtained from a human donor with aplastic anemia.

V and J are TRBV24-1 and TRBJ2-1; maybe TRBD1 (5 bases). In germline, CDR1 is KGHDR, CDR2 SFDVKD. The CDR3 totals 17 residues. V shed 4 bases and J shed 6 bases, with 21 bases lying between them. CDR3: CATSDPAARVPPNEQFF. CDR3 in DNA: TGTGCCACCAGTGACCCGGCCGCCAGGGTTCCGCCCAATGAGCAGTTCTTC.

Note on this clonotype: One end of the junction fails to match germline, which may point to a read error. This rearrangement joins TRBV5-1 to TRBJ2-2; unclear D gene. CDR1 and CDR2 (germline): SGHRS, YFSETQ. The CDR3 spans 15 residues. Here the CDR3 reads CASSFVPQNAGELFF. The DNA for the CDR3 is TGCGCCAGCAGCTTTGTACCCCAGAACGCCGGGGAGCTGTTTTTT.

The V and J genes are TRBV2 and TRBJ2-7, with TRBD2 as a possible D gene (7 bases). This CDR3 contains 13 residues. Germline CDR1 reads SNHLY; CDR2 reads FYNNEI. V was shortened by 8 bases and J by 3 bases, with 14 bases between the two germline ends. The chain's CDR3 is CASCIGGGYEQYF. CDR3 nucleotides: TGTGCCAGCTGCATAGGGGGGGGCTACGAGCAGTACTTC.

This clonotype appeared a single time. CDR3 loop: CSARELMTGDTQYF. In nucleotides, the CDR3 is TGCAGTGCTAGAGAACTAATGACAGGAGATACGCAGTATTTT. The chain has TRBV20-1 and TRBJ2-3, with D possibly TRBD1 on 6 matching bases. Germline CDR1 DFQATT, CDR2 SNEGSKA (reference sequence). The CDR3 has 14 residues. V was trimmed by 0 bases and J by 5 bases, leaving 12 bases between them.

This clonotype was counted between two and nine times. The CDR3 loop is CASSGAGTDTQYF. The CDR3 DNA is TGTGCCAGTAGTGGGGCAGGCACAGATACGCAGTATTTT. This chain joins TRBV19 and TRBJ2-3; TRBD1 is a possible D gene (5 bases). The CDR3 has 13 amino acids. Germline values: CDR1 LNHDA, CDR2 SQIVND (reference sequence). V lost 5 bases and J 1 base, leaving 7 bases between the germline ends. Filled out from reference TRBV19 and TRBJ2-3, the complete variable domain reads DGGITQSPKYLFRKEGQNVTLSCEQNLNHDAMYWYRQDPGQGLRLIYYSQIVNDFQKGDIAEGYSVSREKKESFPLTVTSAQKNPTAFYLCASSGAGTDTQYFGPGTRLTVL.

This clonotype was picked up a small number of times. V usage is TRBV7-2 and J usage is TRBJ2-7; 7 bases fit TRBD1. Per germline, CDR1 SGHTA and CDR2 FQGNSA. This CDR3 is 13 amino acids long. Trimming at V came to 5 bases and at J to 2 bases, leaving 3 bases not matched to a gene. CDR3 DNA: TGTGCCAGCAGCCAAAGGGGGCCCTACGAGCAGTACTTC. This gives the protein CASSQRGPYEQYF.

The rearrangement links TRBV2 to TRBJ2-1, with D possibly being TRBD2 (7 bases). CDR1 is SNHLY, CDR2 FYNNEI, per germline. The CDR3 has 15 residues. Trimming shortened V by 4 bases and J by 6 bases, and 16 bases separated the two germline ends. Here the CDR3 reads CASSGEGGRGNEQFF. CDR3 sequence (DNA): TGTGCCAGCAGTGGGGAGGGCGGCAGGGGCAATGAGCAGTTCTTC.

The chain uses TRBV12-3 or TRBV12-4 and TRBJ2-7, with D perhaps matching TRBD2 (6 bases). V lost 5 bases and J 3 bases, leaving 11 bases between the germline ends. CDR3 size: 13 residues. This chain's CDR3 is CASSVGLRYEQYF. CDR3 nucleotide sequence: TGTGCCAGCAGTGTGGGACTGCGCTACGAGCAGTACTTC.

The genes are TRBV10-1 and TRBJ1-3, with no clear D. Trimming cost V 0 bases and J 4 bases, with 4 bases left between them. This CDR3 region has 13 residues. In germline, CDR1 is WNHNN, CDR2 SYGVQD (reference sequence). CDR3 nucleotide sequence: TGCGCCAGCAGTGAGTCAGGGGGAAACACCATATATTTT. Protein product: CASSESGGNTIYF.

The chain has TRBV19 and TRBJ1-1, with 7 bases identical to TRBD1. The V gene's germline CDR1 is LNHDA and CDR2 SQIVND (reference sequence). The CDR3 totals 14 residues. The trim removed 5 bases at V and 5 bases at J, leaving 8 bases unmatched. The CDR3 sequence is CASSAGDRSTEAFF. For the CDR3, the DNA is TGTGCCAGTAGTGCCGGGGACAGATCTACTGAAGCTTTCTTT. The full variable domain, in which reference TRBV19 and TRBJ1-1 provide the parts outside the CDR3, is DGGITQSPKYLFRKEGQNVTLSCEQNLNHDAMYWYRQDPGQGLRLIYYSQIVNDFQKGDIAEGYSVSREKKESFPLTVTSAQKNPTAFYLCASSAGDRSTEAFFGQGTRLTVV.

Many counts were recorded for this clonotype. V gene TRBV30 combines with J gene TRBJ1-1, with 7 bases matching TRBD1. Germline loops: CDR1 GTSNPN, CDR2 SVGIG (reference sequence). The CDR3 covers 13 residues. Unmatched junction bases numbered 6, after V lost 1 base and J lost 7 bases. The CDR3 sequence is CAWSEGGGFEAFF. CDR3 nucleotides: TGTGCCTGGAGTGAAGGGGGCGGGTTTGAAGCTTTCTTT.

This sequence joins TRBV7-3 and TRBJ2-1; possible D gene TRBD1, 5 bases. V was shortened by 5 bases and J by 5 bases, with 13 bases between the two germline ends. The CDR3 contains 14 residues. From germline, CDR1 is SGHTA and CDR2 FQGTGA. This chain's CDR3 is CASSLQAMDNEQFF. The CDR3 DNA sequence: TGTGCCAGCAGCCTACAGGCTATGGACAATGAGCAGTTCTTC.

This chain joins TRBV2 and TRBJ2-1; 9 nucleotides align to TRBD1. Unmatched junction bases numbered 5, after V lost 8 bases and J lost 9 bases. Per germline, CDR1 SNHLY and CDR2 FYNNEI. The CDR3 is 12 residues long. CDR3 DNA: TGTGCCAGCGTTACAGGGGGCACTGAGCAGTTCTTC. Its protein is CASVTGGTEQFF.

This clonotype was seen at least ten times. The chain has TRBV7-9 and TRBJ1-4; D is undetermined. This CDR3 has 13 amino acids. Germline V gene sequence: CDR1 SEHNR, CDR2 FQNEAQ (reference sequence). Trimming took 9 bases from V and 0 from J, leaving 8 bases between them. As DNA, the CDR3 is TGTGCCAGTTCTCAAGCAACTAATGAAAAACTGTTTTTT. Translating it yields CASSQATNEKLFF.

This clonotype showed up many times. The chain uses TRBV24-1 and TRBJ2-2; TRBD2 is a possible D gene (6 bases). Trimming removed 1 base from V and 5 bases from J, with 7 bases in between. This CDR3 spans 14 amino acids. CDR1 is KGHDR and CDR2 is SFDVKD in the germline V gene. The CDR3 region is CATSDFGGTGELFF. The CDR3 DNA follows: TGTGCCACCAGTGATTTTGGGGGGACCGGGGAGCTGTTTTTT.

The rearrangement links TRBV6-5 to TRBJ1-1; D gene unclear. CDR3 length: 13 amino acids. Germline CDR1 is MNHEY and CDR2 is SVGAGI. V lost 4 bases and J 1 base, leaving 7 bases between the germline ends. CDR3 DNA sequence: TGTGCCAGCAGTTCCCATGAGAACACTGAAGCTTTCTTT. It translates to CASSSHENTEAFF.

The chain recombines TRBV25-1 with TRBJ2-2; D is undetermined. The CDR3 is 14 amino acids. V dropped 4 bases and J dropped 0 bases, with 6 bases sitting between them. CDR1 is MGHDK and CDR2 is SYGVNS in the germline V gene. CDR3 region: CASSALANTGELFF. CDR3 nucleotide sequence: TGTGCCAGCAGTGCTCTCGCGAACACCGGGGAGCTGTTTTTT.

This clonotype turned up a few times. V is TRBV5-1 and J is TRBJ2-2; 8 bases agree with TRBD1. The germline V gene encodes CDR1 SGHRS and CDR2 YFSETQ. The CDR3 covers 15 residues. The J segment lost 1 base and the V segment lost 7 bases, leaving 6 bases of the junction unmatched. The CDR3 here is CASLDRGGNTGELFF. The CDR3 DNA is TGCGCCAGCCTAGACAGGGGAGGGAACACCGGGGAGCTGTTTTTT. Full variable domain (rest looked up from reference TRBV5-1 and TRBJ2-2): KAGVTQTPRYLIKTRGQQVTLSCSPISGHRSVSWYQQTPGQGLQFLFEYFSETQRNKGNFPGRFSGRQFSNSRSEMNVSTLELGDSALYLCASLDRGGNTGELFFGEGSRLTVL.

This clonotype came up once. This chain's CDR3 is CASSLPGPPRYEQYF. The CDR3 nucleotides read TGTGCCAGCAGCCTGCCGGGCCCACCCCGGTACGAGCAGTACTTC. The chain employs TRBV7-2 and TRBJ2-7, with no clear D. The CDR3 has 15 amino acids. Germline V gene data show CDR1 as SGHTA and CDR2 as FQGNSA. The germline V and J ends were trimmed by 5 bases and 4 bases, with 18 bases remaining between them.

This sequence joins TRBV20-1 and TRBJ1-2; D is perhaps TRBD1 (5 bases). Germline V gene sequence: CDR1 DFQATT, CDR2 SNEGSKA (reference sequence). The CDR3 has 13 amino acids. Trimming stripped 5 bases from V and 1 base from J, with 11 bases between. CDR3: CSALPTDNYGYTF. The CDR3 nucleotides read TGCAGTGCTCTACCGACAGATAACTATGGCTACACCTTC.

This clonotype was detected once. The chain combines TRBV10-3 with TRBJ2-1, with a weak D call TRBD1 (6 bases). The length of the CDR3 is 15 residues. CDR1 and CDR2 (germline): ENHRY, SYGVKD. Trimming shortened V by 6 bases and J by 3 bases, and 15 bases separated the two germline ends. CDR3: CAIRSPGQDYNEQFF. The DNA for the CDR3 is TGTGCCATCAGATCTCCGGGACAAGACTACAATGAGCAGTTCTTC.

The chain has TRBV25-1 and TRBJ1-2; the D is unclear. Germline V gene lookup returns CDR1 MGHDK and CDR2 SYGVNS. Deletions cut 5 bases from V and 3 bases from J, with 19 bases between. The CDR3 is 16 amino acids. CDR3 amino acids: CASSTLEAGQYYGYTF. CDR3 DNA: TGTGCCAGCAGTACTCTCGAGGCGGGCCAGTACTATGGCTACACCTTC.

V gene TRBV9 combines with J gene TRBJ1-6; unclear D gene. The germline gives CDR1 SGDLS, CDR2 YYNGEE. Trimming removed 4 bases from V and 11 bases from J, with 10 bases in between. This CDR3 comprises 12 residues. Here the CDR3 DNA reads TGTGCCAGCAGCCAAGATGTAACACCCCTCCACTTT. Translated: CASSQDVTPLHF. The full variable domain, completed using reference TRBV9 and TRBJ1-6, is DSGVTQTPKHLITATGQRVTLRCSPRSGDLSVYWYQQSLDQGLQFLIQYYNGEERAKGNILERFSAQQFPDLHSELNLSSLELGDSALYFCASSQDVTPLHFGNGTRLTVT.